This T cell receptor beta chain comes out of a study of human T cells and chemical hapten exposure. Study context: Small volume differences among pooled libraries mainly caused per-sample TCR yield variation. General study findings and limits: Against controls, expanded TCRs gave rise to significantly more large CDR3 similarity clusters.

The study used a library that attached unique molecular identifiers to individual cDNA molecules. A single record per CDR3 protein comes from TCRdb applying MiXCR to the RACE reads. The sample shows 120,000 or so distinct CDR3 sequences, around 15% of them seen only once. Stated time point: patch test 1, 2 weeks after DPC sensitization. Noted treatment: therapeutic diphenylcyclopropenone sensitization with weekly scalp DPC. Blood draws preceded each patch test application. This CDR3 contains 18 residues. On this clonotype itself: Its target is unknown.

This receptor was obtained from a man aged 18-30 years with alopecia areata. Some clones in this sample may be carry-over from other donors' samples. The sequencing used whole blood, collected in connection with sensitization to the hapten diphenylcyclopropenone (DPC). V is TRBV12-2 and J is TRBJ2-5; TRBD2, the table's D call, lacks a check against the DNA. TRBV12-2 is noted as a pseudogene. CDR3 region: CASRLAGLAGGRQETQYF. CDR3 in DNA: TGTGCAAGTCGCTTAGCGGGACTAGCGGGGGGTAGGCAAGAGACCCAGTACTTC.